These T cell receptor beta chains were read from a single sample in a study of T cell responses to AZD1222 COVID-19 vaccine. Assay: immunoSEQ multiplex PCR; the TCRdb copy retains only in-frame clones and omits some. The sample carries roughly 120,000 clones, 87% recorded once. The specimen comprised peripheral blood, sampled on day 0 of AZD1222 vaccination. Every receptor here comes from an adult in good health. Each CDR3 is given with its conserved first and last residue. A D gene is named only where the DNA matches it firmly. Where a row states a size, it is once, few, many or the class of an expanded clone; other rows omit it.

clone size: .
V gene: TRBV30
D gene: .
J gene: TRBJ2-3
CDR3 protein: CAWSLLADTQYF
CDR3 DNA: TGTGCCTGGAGTCTCTTGGCGGATACGCAGTATTTT

clone size: .
V gene: TRBV23-1
D gene: .
J gene: TRBJ2-7
CDR3 protein: CASSQSKSLRGGFGF
CDR3 DNA: TGCGCCAGCAGTCAATCCAAAAGCCTCCGCGGGGGCTTTGGGTTC

clone size: .
V gene: TRBV2
D gene: TRBD2
J gene: TRBJ2-5
CDR3 protein: CASIILLAGGQRTQYF
CDR3 DNA: TGTGCCAGCATTATCCTACTAGCGGGGGGGCAAAGAACCCAGTACTTC

clone size: .
V gene: TRBV2
D gene: TRBD1
J gene: TRBJ2-1
CDR3 protein: CASSEAGTGSYYNEQFF
CDR3 DNA: TGTGCCAGCAGTGAAGCGGGGACAGGGTCGTATTACAATGAGCAGTTCTTC

clone size: .
V gene: TRBV29-1
D gene: TRBD1
J gene: TRBJ1-2
CDR3 protein: CSVASHRGYGYTF
CDR3 DNA: TGCAGCGTCGCCTCTCACAGGGGCTATGGCTACACCTTC

clone size: .
V gene: TRBV29-1
D gene: TRBD1
J gene: TRBJ2-1
CDR3 protein: CSVGWGQGGNEQFF
CDR3 DNA: TGCAGCGTTGGTTGGGGACAGGGCGGCAATGAGCAGTTCTTC

clone size: .
V gene: TRBV5-6
D gene: .
J gene: TRBJ2-7
CDR3 protein: CASSSSPRRQNEQYF
CDR3 DNA: TGTGCCAGCAGTTCCTCACCCCGGCGACAGAACGAGCAGTACTTC

clone size: once
V gene: TRBV6-5
D gene: .
J gene: TRBJ2-7
CDR3 protein: CASSQTRVGSEQYF
CDR3 DNA: TGTGCCAGCAGTCAGACCCGGGTCGGGTCCGAGCAGTACTTC

clone size: once
V gene: TRBV7-6
D gene: .
J gene: TRBJ1-5
CDR3 protein: CASSLAADQPQHF
CDR3 DNA: TGTGCCAGCAGCTTAGCCGCCGATCAGCCCCAGCATTTT

clone size: .
V gene: TRBV6-5
D gene: .
J gene: TRBJ1-6
CDR3 protein: CASRNSIEYNSPLHF
CDR3 DNA: TGTGCCAGCAGGAACTCGATTGAATATAATTCACCCCTCCACTTT

clone size: .
V gene: TRBV4-1
D gene: TRBD2
J gene: TRBJ2-7
CDR3 protein: CASSLSGASYEQYF
CDR3 DNA: TGCGCCAGCAGTCTAAGCGGGGCTTCCTACGAGCAGTACTTC

clone size: .
V gene: TRBV5-1
D gene: .
J gene: TRBJ2-3
CDR3 protein: CASSLGLFTDTQYF
CDR3 DNA: TGCGCCAGCAGCTTGGGGCTTTTCACAGATACGCAGTATTTT

clone size: few
V gene: TRBV7-2
D gene: TRBD1
J gene: TRBJ2-2
CDR3 protein: CASRTNRGRGTGELFF
CDR3 DNA: TGTGCCAGCAGAACGAACAGGGGAAGAGGCACCGGGGAGCTGTTTTTT

clone size: .
V gene: TRBV23-1
D gene: .
J gene: TRBJ1-1
CDR3 protein: CASGPTWRGSQTNTEAFF
CDR3 DNA: TGCGCCAGCGGCCCAACCTGGCGAGGGAGCCAGACGAACACTGAAGCTTTCTTT

clone size: .
V gene: TRBV12-3/TRBV12-4
D gene: .
J gene: TRBJ1-6
CDR3 protein: CASGRGDSPLHF
CDR3 DNA: TGTGCCAGCGGCCGCGGGGATTCACCCCTCCACTTT

clone size: .
V gene: TRBV5-5
D gene: .
J gene: TRBJ1-5
CDR3 protein: CASSLGYGNQPQHF
CDR3 DNA: TGTGCCAGCAGCTTGGGGTATGGCAATCAGCCCCAGCATTTT

clone size: .
V gene: TRBV4-1
D gene: TRBD1
J gene: TRBJ1-2
CDR3 protein: CASSQIGRGTGGGHGYTF
CDR3 DNA: TGCGCCAGCAGCCAAATCGGGCGAGGGACAGGGGGCGGCCATGGCTACACCTTC

clone size: few
V gene: TRBV13
D gene: .
J gene: TRBJ1-1
CDR3 protein: CASSWTASVNTEAFF
CDR3 DNA: TGTGCCAGCAGCTGGACAGCTTCGGTTAACACTGAAGCTTTCTTT

clone size: .
V gene: TRBV5-5
D gene: TRBD2
J gene: TRBJ2-2
CDR3 protein: CASSLPSGVNTGELFF
CDR3 DNA: TGTGCCAGCAGCCTACCGAGCGGGGTGAACACCGGGGAGCTGTTTTTT

clone size: .
V gene: TRBV5-6
D gene: .
J gene: TRBJ1-2
CDR3 protein: CASSLYQPYGYTF
CDR3 DNA: TGTGCCAGCAGCTTGTATCAGCCCTATGGCTACACCTTC

clone size: .
V gene: TRBV11-3
D gene: .
J gene: TRBJ1-1
CDR3 protein: CASSLVRQEAAFF
CDR3 DNA: TGTGCCAGCAGCTTAGTCCGCCAAGAAGCAGCTTTCTTT

clone size: .
V gene: TRBV19
D gene: .
J gene: TRBJ2-5
CDR3 protein: CASSIDQGGETQYF
CDR3 DNA: TGTGCCAGTAGTATAGATCAGGGGGGTGAGACCCAGTACTTC

clone size: .
V gene: TRBV10-3
D gene: .
J gene: TRBJ2-1
CDR3 protein: CAISESELLYNEQFF
CDR3 DNA: TGTGCCATCAGTGAGTCGGAGCTACTCTACAATGAGCAGTTCTTC

clone size: .
V gene: TRBV7-2
D gene: .
J gene: TRBJ2-2
CDR3 protein: CASSRLDTGELFF
CDR3 DNA: TGTGCCAGCAGCCGTCTCGACACCGGGGAGCTGTTTTTT

clone size: .
V gene: TRBV7-3
D gene: .
J gene: TRBJ2-1
CDR3 protein: CASSTTAGLGSYNEQFF
CDR3 DNA: TGTGCCAGCAGCACTACGGCAGGATTGGGCTCCTACAATGAGCAGTTCTTC

clone size: .
V gene: TRBV7-9
D gene: .
J gene: TRBJ2-2
CDR3 protein: CASSLEGTPNTGELFF
CDR3 DNA: TGTGCCAGCAGCTTAGAAGGGACACCGAACACCGGGGAGCTGTTTTTT

clone size: .
V gene: TRBV4-1
D gene: TRBD2
J gene: TRBJ2-3
CDR3 protein: CASSQDAVAGGLDTQYF
CDR3 DNA: TGCGCCAGCAGCCAAGATGCGGTCGCGGGGGGGCTAGATACGCAGTATTTT

clone size: once
V gene: TRBV11-3
D gene: .
J gene: TRBJ2-1
CDR3 protein: CASSLDLAAKQFF
CDR3 DNA: TGTGCCAGCAGCTTAGATCTTGCGGCCAAGCAGTTCTTC

clone size: .
V gene: TRBV19
D gene: .
J gene: TRBJ1-2
CDR3 protein: CASSNRYGYTF
CDR3 DNA: TGTGCCAGTAGTAATCGGTACGGCTACACCTTC

clone size: .
V gene: TRBV25-1
D gene: .
J gene: TRBJ2-1
CDR3 protein: CASSTPASSYNEQFF
CDR3 DNA: TGTGCCAGCAGTACCCCGGCGAGCTCCTACAATGAGCAGTTCTTC

clone size: .
V gene: TRBV27
D gene: .
J gene: TRBJ1-5
CDR3 protein: CASSAENQPQHF
CDR3 DNA: TGTGCCAGCAGCGCAGAGAATCAGCCCCAGCATTTT

clone size: .
V gene: TRBV4-3
D gene: .
J gene: TRBJ2-5
CDR3 protein: CASSPIGDPKETQYF
CDR3 DNA: TGCGCCAGCAGCCCAATCGGAGACCCCAAAGAGACCCAGTACTTC

clone size: once
V gene: TRBV7-9
D gene: .
J gene: TRBJ2-2
CDR3 protein: CASSLSSRGPGELFF
CDR3 DNA: TGTGCCAGCAGCTTATCCTCGCGGGGTCCCGGGGAGCTGTTTTTT

clone size: .
V gene: TRBV19
D gene: .
J gene: TRBJ2-7
CDR3 protein: CASSIGRGSSYEQYF
CDR3 DNA: TGTGCCAGTAGTATAGGCAGGGGTTCCTCCTACGAGCAGTACTTC

clone size: few
V gene: TRBV28
D gene: TRBD1
J gene: TRBJ2-7
CDR3 protein: CASSYPGTEAYEQYF
CDR3 DNA: TGTGCCAGCAGTTACCCCGGGACAGAGGCTTACGAGCAGTACTTC

clone size: .
V gene: TRBV11-2
D gene: .
J gene: TRBJ1-6
CDR3 protein: CASSLGTVLPNLSPLHF
CDR3 DNA: TGTGCCAGCAGCTTAGGGACAGTCCTCCCAAATTTGTCACCCCTCCACTTT

clone size: .
V gene: TRBV11-3
D gene: .
J gene: TRBJ1-2
CDR3 protein: CASSLEGLGGYTF
CDR3 DNA: TGTGCCAGCAGCTTAGAAGGACTTGGTGGCTACACCTTC

clone size: .
V gene: TRBV5-1
D gene: .
J gene: TRBJ1-4
CDR3 protein: CASSLVPSTATNEKLFF
CDR3 DNA: TGCGCCAGCAGCTTGGTGCCTTCCACTGCAACTAATGAAAAACTGTTTTTT

clone size: .
V gene: TRBV7-9
D gene: .
J gene: TRBJ1-3
CDR3 protein: CASSLGTRLSSGNTIYF
CDR3 DNA: TGTGCCAGCAGCTTAGGGACAAGACTTAGCTCTGGAAACACCATATATTTT

clone size: .
V gene: TRBV6-9
D gene: TRBD2
J gene: TRBJ2-3
CDR3 protein: CASAPPWASGGASADTQYF
CDR3 DNA: TGTGCCAGCGCCCCGCCGTGGGCTAGCGGGGGGGCCAGTGCAGATACGCAGTATTTT

clone size: once
V gene: TRBV6-5
D gene: TRBD2
J gene: TRBJ2-2
CDR3 protein: CASSYSGGENTGELFF
CDR3 DNA: TGTGCCAGCAGTTACTCGGGGGGGGAGAACACCGGGGAGCTGTTTTTT